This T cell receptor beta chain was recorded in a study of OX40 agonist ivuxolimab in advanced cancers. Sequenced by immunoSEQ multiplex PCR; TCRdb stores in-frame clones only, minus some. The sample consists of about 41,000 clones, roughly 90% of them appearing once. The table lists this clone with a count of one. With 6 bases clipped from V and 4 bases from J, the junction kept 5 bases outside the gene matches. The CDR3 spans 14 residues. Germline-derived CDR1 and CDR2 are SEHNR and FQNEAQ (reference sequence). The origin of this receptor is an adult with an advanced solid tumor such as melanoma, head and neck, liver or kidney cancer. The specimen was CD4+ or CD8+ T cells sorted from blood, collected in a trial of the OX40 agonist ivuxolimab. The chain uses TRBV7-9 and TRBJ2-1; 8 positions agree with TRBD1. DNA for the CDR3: TGTGCCAGCAGGCTGGACAGGGTATACAATGAGCAGTTCTTC. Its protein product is CASRLDRVYNEQFF.